The entry that follows covers one T cell receptor beta chain sequence. The antigen is undetermined. A CD45RO-CCR7+CD27+CD95- profile was what naive CD8+ T cells displayed. UMI-labeled 5' RACE TRB cDNA libraries were prepared from the cells. TCRdb re-called the 5' RACE reads and catalogs CDR3 proteins one per entry, DNA excluded. The sample holds roughly 110,000 distinct CDR3 sequences. The sample belongs to a study of CXCR3-negative and CXCR3-positive naive CD8 T cells. Study-wide context: Sequencing gave some 130 million TRB reads overall, about 1.5 +/- 0.3 million per library. Study-level results: Naive CXCR3-positive and CXCR3-negative cells shared similar TRBV-TRBJ usage, unlike memory cells. CXCR3 levels fell partly with cryopreservation; most assays relied on fresh PBMCs. CXCR3-positive naive cells had TRB CDR3s that were more hydrophobic than CXCR3-negative naive cells had.

The CDR3 consists of 14 residues. CDR1 MDHEN and CDR2 SYDVKM come from the germline V gene. The rearrangement joins TRBV28 to TRBJ2-2; TCRdb returns TRBD1, unconfirmable since there is no DNA. The sequenced sample consisted of naive CXCR3+ CD8+ T cells from blood. Subset: CD45RO-CCR7+CD27+CD95- naive CD8+ T cells expressing CXCR3 (TNR3+). This receptor was taken from a human donor in good health. Some clones in this sample may be carry-over from other donors' samples. This chain's CDR3 is CASSIQGNTGELFF.